This is a list of T cell receptor beta chains from one sample in a study of T cells expressing NK-cell markers. TCRdb reanalyzed the 5' RACE reads and collapses them to one entry per CDR3 protein, without DNA. This specimen shows about 400,000 distinct CDR3 sequences; the ten leading clones hold about 11%. Specimen: blood T cells: a sorted CD56 or NKG2C T cell subset, CD4+ or CD8+ T cells, or bulk PBMC T cells (not recorded which). These receptors came from a woman between 50 and 59 years old in good health. CDR3s include the opening cysteine and the closing phenylalanine or tryptophan.

V gene	J gene	CDR3 protein
TRBV5-1	TRBJ1-2	CASSSTGNGYTF
TRBV12-3/TRBV12-4	TRBJ2-1	CASSFPQGTYNEQFF
TRBV7-8	TRBJ2-7	CASSERYRYEQYF
TRBV7-9	TRBJ2-1	CASTLRSGNEQFF
TRBV12-3/TRBV12-4	TRBJ1-5	CASSLNEAQPQHF
TRBV20-1	TRBJ2-6	CSAPGAGANVLTF
TRBV7-9	TRBJ1-4	CASSFPRGSFGEKLFF
TRBV30	TRBJ2-2	CAWASPGARRGELFF
TRBV5-1	TRBJ2-1	CASSRLAGYDEQFF
TRBV27	TRBJ2-5	CASSFGAGYQETQYF
TRBV2	TRBJ2-7	CATYGTSGRKGSSYEQYF
TRBV7-6	TRBJ1-2	CASSLGAKDYGYTF
TRBV7-9	TRBJ2-7	CASSFGREDSYEQYF
TRBV10-1	TRBJ2-5	CASSESRETGDKETQYF
TRBV20-1	TRBJ2-1	CSARSLAGGLSPYNEQFF
TRBV10-3	TRBJ1-6	CAISDQGLSSPLHF
TRBV27	TRBJ2-1	CASSRTGGGGANEQFF
TRBV19	TRBJ1-1	CASSIGGRNTEAFF
TRBV6-2/TRBV6-3	TRBJ2-3	CASSAPPGQGTDTQYF
TRBV27	TRBJ2-1	CASSLSGGPLPQFF
TRBV7-2	TRBJ2-3	CASSKIEDTQYF
TRBV6-6	TRBJ2-5	CASSYSNPLDRGHRETQYF
TRBV5-1	TRBJ1-5	CASSPGTGTNQPQHF